These 13 T cell receptor beta chains share one sample of origin, sequenced in a study of CD8 T cells in Susac syndrome. Random hexamers were used to reverse transcribe an amount of roughly 0.45 to 1 ug RNA. MiXCR, applied by TCRdb to the immunoSEQ multiplex PCR reads, yields one record per CDR3 protein. Of around 80,000 distinct CDR3 sequences in the sample, 94% were seen once. The sample consisted of CD8+ T cells from PBMCs. These receptors all come from a human donor with Susac syndrome.

This clonotype was counted only a few times. The chain is built from TRBV28 and TRBJ2-7; perhaps TRBD1 as D (6 bases). Germline V lookup: CDR1 MDHEN, CDR2 SYDVKM. The V end lost 6 bases, the J end lost 3 bases, and 12 bases lay between the germline ends. The CDR3 is 13 amino acids. The CDR3 sequence: CASSLTGFYEQYF. The CDR3 DNA sequence: TGTGCCAGCAGCTTAACAGGGTTCTACGAGCAGTACTTC.

The chain has TRBV12-3 or TRBV12-4 and TRBJ2-3; a possible D gene is TRBD1 (7 bases). The CDR3 is 13 amino acids. Trimming removed 3 bases from V and 6 bases from J, with 10 bases in between. The DNA for the CDR3 is TGTGCCAGCAGTTTCGCAGGGGGGGATACGCAGTATTTT. It specifies CASSFAGGDTQYF.

The genes are TRBV5-5 and TRBJ1-2; a weak D match, TRBD1 (6 bases). Germline V lookup: CDR1 SGHKS, CDR2 YYEKEE (reference sequence). This CDR3 contains 13 residues. Trimming removed 4 bases at V and 7 bases at J, with 14 bases between. In DNA form, the CDR3 reads TGTGCCAGCAGCGGGACATGGGATTCTGGCTACACCTTC. Protein product: CASSGTWDSGYTF. Full variable domain (remainder filled in from reference TRBV5-5 and TRBJ1-2): DAGVTQSPTHLIKTRGQQVTLRCSPISGHKSVSWYQQVLGQGPQFIFQYYEKEERGRGNFPDRFSARQFPNYSSELNVNALLLGDSALYLCASSGTWDSGYTFGSGTRLTVV.

The rearrangement joins TRBV7-9 to TRBJ2-7, with 9 bases aligning to TRBD2. The V gene end was trimmed by 5 bases and the J gene end by 4 bases; junction bases not matched to a gene: 6. Germline V CDR1 and CDR2: SEHNR, FQNEAQ (reference sequence). The CDR3 is made up of 14 amino acids. The CDR3 nucleotides are TGTGCCAGCAGCCCGGGACTAGCCCCTTACGAGCAGTACTTC. This codes for CASSPGLAPYEQYF.

A single count supports this clonotype. The chain combines TRBV6-5 with TRBJ2-5, with TRBD2 matching over 9 bases. The CDR3 extends over 14 amino acids. CDR1 is MNHEY, CDR2 SVGAGI, per germline. With V trimmed by 6 bases and J by 5 bases, 7 bases remained unmatched. The CDR3 DNA reads TGTGCCAGCAGCCTCTCCGCGGGAGGGGAGACCCAGTACTTC. Translation: CASSLSAGGETQYF.

The chain has TRBV27 and TRBJ2-3; D call uncertain. The CDR3 has 14 residues. Germline-derived CDR1 and CDR2 are MNHEY and SMNVEV (reference sequence). V was trimmed by 2 bases and J by 2 bases, leaving 8 bases between them. Here the CDR3 reads CASSLGGFTDTQYF. The CDR3 nucleotides are TGTGCCAGCAGTTTAGGCGGTTTCACAGATACGCAGTATTTT.

This rearrangement joins TRBV29-1 to TRBJ1-2, with TRBD1 matching 7 bases. This CDR3 is built from 12 residues. The J segment lost 6 bases and the V segment lost 5 bases, leaving 6 bases of the junction unmatched. CDR1 and CDR2 (germline): SQVTM, ANQGSEA. The CDR3 spells CSVTDRPHGYTF. CDR3 nucleotides: TGCAGCGTTACGGACAGGCCCCATGGCTACACCTTC.

This chain connects TRBV7-9 to TRBJ2-6; D tentatively reads TRBD1 or TRBD2 (5 bases each). The CDR3 has 16 residues. Germline CDR1 and CDR2: SEHNR and FQNEAQ (reference sequence). V was pared by 5 bases and J by 0 bases, with 11 bases between. DNA of the CDR3: TGTGCCAGCAGCCCAGACAGCGGCTCTGGGGCCAACGTCCTGACTTTC. This gives the protein CASSPDSGSGANVLTF.

This clonotype was found a few times. The chain is built from TRBV5-1 and TRBJ2-7; D is possibly TRBD1 (6 bases). Deletions cut 2 bases from V and 4 bases from J, with 13 bases between. CDR1 SGHRS and CDR2 YFSETQ come from the germline V gene. The CDR3 has 14 residues. The CDR3 loop is CASSFENREYEQYF. In DNA, the CDR3 is TGCGCCAGCAGCTTTGAAAACAGGGAATACGAGCAGTACTTC.

This chain links TRBV5-1 with TRBJ2-7; D assignment may be TRBD1 or TRBD2 (5 bases each). Germline CDR1 reads SGHRS; CDR2 reads YFSETQ. V lost 3 bases and J lost 3, with 10 bases in between. The CDR3 runs to 13 residues. CDR3 nucleotide sequence: TGCGCCAGCAGCTGGGGGTCTCTCTACGAGCAGTACTTC. Encoded protein: CASSWGSLYEQYF.

This clonotype was detected only once. V gene TRBV6-1 combines with J gene TRBJ2-7, with 9 nucleotides matching TRBD1. V was clipped by 1 base and J by 1 base; unmatched bases: 2. Looked up from germline, CDR1 is MNHNS and CDR2 is SASEGT. The CDR3 length is 15 residues. The CDR3 loop reads CASSEGTGVSYEQYF. As DNA, the CDR3 is TGTGCCAGCAGTGAAGGGACAGGGGTGTCCTACGAGCAGTACTTC.

The chain couples TRBV19 to TRBJ1-1, with D uncertain. Germline CDR1 and CDR2: LNHDA and SQIVND (reference sequence). The CDR3 has 11 residues. V was shortened by 9 bases and J by 0 bases, with 5 bases between the two germline ends. CDR3 in DNA: TGTGCCAGCACGGTGAACACTGAAGCTTTCTTT. Translated, it gives CASTVNTEAFF.

V is TRBV6-1 and J is TRBJ2-5; the D gene is possibly TRBD2 (5 bases). The CDR3 contains 16 residues. Trimming took 6 bases from V and 0 from J, leaving 17 bases between them. Germline lookup yields CDR1 MNHNS and CDR2 SASEGT. The CDR3 nucleotides are TGTGCCAGCAGCCCGTGCCTTGGGGAGAACCAAGAGACCCAGTACTTC. It is translated as CASSPCLGENQETQYF.